The source of this TCR beta chain is a study of monozygotic twins with inflammatory bowel disease. Regarding this clonotype: Its matching antigen is unknown.

Through template switching, UMIs that included a 6-nucleotide sample barcode were added. Researchers put TCRalpha and TCRbeta cDNA through two nested PCRs lasting 16 and 9 cycles. TCRdb reprocessed the 5' RACE reads, with one entry per CDR3 protein and no DNA. The sample's table shows some 200,000 distinct CDR3 sequences. This CDR3 region has 14 residues. Whole-study results and caveats: Clonotypes shared with others were fewer in IBD patients than in healthy twins, especially with disease activity. The data did not back a single strong IBD-associated clonotype or signal.

V gene TRBV12-3 or TRBV12-4 combines with J gene TRBJ1-5; the D gene TCRdb calls, TRBD1, cannot be checked with no DNA. The clonotype was recovered from a human donor with ulcerative colitis or Crohn's disease, or a healthy co-twin of an affected twin (not recorded which). Sequencing used blood. The CDR3 region is CASSPGAGDQPQHF.